One T cell receptor beta chain is described in this entry. Method: immunoSEQ multiplex PCR; TCRdb's copy keeps in-frame clones and lacks some. Found here are around 160,000 clones, approximately 91% of them singletons; the top ten hold 2.3%. This entry is derived from a study of blood T cell repertoires in COVID-19. Study in general: PBMCs, B-cell-depleted T cells, or T cells were the source of the cDNA or gDNA that made up the material.

Germline CDR1 MDHEN, CDR2 SYDVKM. Losses at the gene ends were 5 bases for V and 12 bases for J; bases not matched to a gene: 5. The CDR3 runs to 12 residues. The sequenced sample was peripheral blood. This TCR was recovered from a human donor in a cohort sampled during active COVID-19. The chain is built from TRBV28 and TRBJ1-5; 9 bases match TRBD1. In DNA, the CDR3 is TGTGCCAGCAGTCCGGGGACAGGGCACCAGCATTTT. Its protein product is CASSPGTGHQHF.